This record covers a single T cell receptor beta chain. Per the authors' pipeline: Reference gene primers were amplified, and this amplification served to estimate nucleated cell counts. Libraries were prepared by immunoSEQ multiplex PCR; TCRdb keeps only in-frame clonotypes and omits some of them. That table is the source of V, J and clone size, and D and trimming were worked out from the DNA. The table includes a few hundred thousand clones, roughly 90% detected once. This specimen comes from a study of blood T cell repertoires in COVID-19. Overall study: In Cohort 3, a recovered donor had either two negative PCRs, clearance, or symptom resolution. The cDNA or gDNA used as material had been derived from T cells, B-cell-depleted T cells, or PBMCs.

The CDR3 spans 14 residues. Losses at the gene ends were 4 bases for V and 3 bases for J; bases not matched to a gene: 4. CDR1 and CDR2 from the germline V gene are SGHDN and FVKESK. Sequencing was done on a sample of PBMCs or T cells enriched from blood (not recorded which). The chain links TRBV14 to TRBJ1-2; 8 nucleotides line up with TRBD1. The sequence was obtained from a woman aged 50 to 60 in a cohort exposed to, infected with or recovered from COVID-19 (not recorded which). CDR3 amino acids: CASSRMTGDYGYTF. The CDR3 DNA reads as TGTGCCAGCAGCCGGATGACAGGGGACTATGGCTACACCTTC.